This is a list of T cell receptor beta chains from one sample in a study of T-cell reconstitution after alpha-beta-depleted transplantation in children. TCRdb re-analysed the PCR reads in MiXCR, keeping a single row per CDR3 protein. The sample shows about 580,000 distinct CDR3 sequences, around 23% of them seen only once. Sequencing was performed on PBMCs, mostly from graft donor cells, taken 360 days after TCRalphabeta/CD19-depleted stem cell transplant. These receptors came from a boy in the first two years of life who had a stem cell transplant for acute myeloid leukemia, so the T cells may come from the graft donor. The CDR3 runs from the conserved cysteine through the conserved F or W. Each record gives: J gene, D gene, V gene, clone size, CDR3 DNA, CDR3 protein. D genes are given only for firm matches. Part of the rows lack a size; the others show once, few, many or a class for expanded clones.

J: TRBJ1-2
D: NA
V: TRBV6-6
size: NA
DNA: TGTGCCAGCAGCCCCTTGTCCTATGGCTACACCTTC
CDR3: CASSPLSYGYTF

J: TRBJ2-3
D: NA
V: TRBV21-1
size: many
DNA: TGTGCCAGCAGCAAAGAATGGGGGTACGCAGATACGCAGTATTTT
CDR3: CASSKEWGYADTQYF

J: TRBJ2-7
D: TRBD1
V: TRBV12-3/TRBV12-4
size: few
DNA: TGTGCCAGCAGTTACTTCGGGACAGGGGAGTACTTC
CDR3: CASSYFGTGEYF

J: TRBJ2-3
D: NA
V: TRBV24-1
size: many
DNA: TGTGCCACCAGTGATTCCCATTCCCCTAGCACAGATACGCAGTATTTT
CDR3: CATSDSHSPSTDTQYF

J: TRBJ1-1
D: NA
V: TRBV20-1
size: few
DNA: TGCAGTGCTAGAGGGGAACAGGGCCGAGGCACTGAAGCTTTCTTT
CDR3: CSARGEQGRGTEAFF

J: TRBJ1-4
D: NA
V: TRBV7-3
size: NA
DNA: TGTGCCAGCAGCTCTACAAGGGGTGCAACTAATGAAAAACTGTTTTTT
CDR3: CASSSTRGATNEKLFF

J: TRBJ2-1
D: TRBD2
V: TRBV7-2
size: many
DNA: TGTGCCAGCACCCCGGGGGGACCCTACAATGAGCAGTTCTTC
CDR3: CASTPGGPYNEQFF

J: TRBJ2-7
D: TRBD2
V: TRBV29-1
size: few
DNA: TGCAGCGTTGAAGACGGGCGGGGGGGCCCCTACGAGCAGTACTTC
CDR3: CSVEDGRGGPYEQYF

J: TRBJ1-5
D: TRBD1
V: TRBV6-1
size: few
DNA: TGTGCCAGCACTAGGGACAGGGAAGGCAATCAGCCCCAGCATTTT
CDR3: CASTRDREGNQPQHF

J: TRBJ2-5
D: NA
V: TRBV10-3
size: many
DNA: TGTGCCATCAGTGTTGGGGAGACCCAGTACTTC
CDR3: CAISVGETQYF

J: TRBJ1-6
D: NA
V: TRBV28
size: few
DNA: TGTGCCAGCAGTCTAGGGGATTACCGATCACCCCTCCACTTT
CDR3: CASSLGDYRSPLHF

J: TRBJ2-5
D: NA
V: TRBV7-6
size: NA
DNA: TGTGCCAGCAGCTTTCGCAGACAGCAAGAGACCCAGTACTTC
CDR3: CASSFRRQQETQYF

J: TRBJ1-3
D: TRBD1
V: TRBV10-3
size: many
DNA: TGTGCCATCAGTGAGACACTACTGGACAGGGGGCTTGGAAACACCATATATTTT
CDR3: CAISETLLDRGLGNTIYF

J: TRBJ1-5
D: NA
V: TRBV19
size: few
DNA: TGTGCCAGTAGTATCTTGCATGGCAATCAGCCCCAGCATTTT
CDR3: CASSILHGNQPQHF

J: TRBJ2-1
D: NA
V: TRBV29-1
size: many
DNA: TGCAGCGTTGAAGTAGGGGAACCGAATGAGCAGTTCTTC
CDR3: CSVEVGEPNEQFF

J: TRBJ2-1
D: NA
V: TRBV4-1
size: few
DNA: TGCGCCAGCAGCCAAGATCCGTCGCCCACCGACAATGAGCAGTTCTTC
CDR3: CASSQDPSPTDNEQFF